This entry lists 16 T cell receptor beta chains sequenced from one sample in a study of identical twins. TCRdb re-analysed the 5' RACE reads in MiXCR, keeping a single row per CDR3 protein. The sample yields 280,000 or so distinct CDR3 sequences, under 9% seen once. These same records also appear under a second study, on yellow fever vaccine responses in identical twins.

The specimen sequenced was memory (CD45RO+) T cells sorted from blood. These receptor sequences come from a woman under 30 in good health.

Comments on this clonotype: It may be a read error: a sequence one base away is much more abundant. CDR3 bases: TGTGCCAACAGCTTAGTTCGTCGTCTGGAATGGGATACGCAGTATTTT. This codes for CANSLVRRLEWDTQYF. The chain couples TRBV7-9 to TRBJ2-3; D is unresolved. Germline CDR1 reads SEHNR; CDR2 reads FQNEAQ (reference sequence). CDR3 size: 16 residues.

At least ten counts were recorded for this clonotype. V usage is TRBV5-1 and J usage is TRBJ2-3, with 8 bases aligning to TRBD2. This CDR3 is built from 16 residues. CDR1 and CDR2 (germline): SGHRS, YFSETQ. V trimming: 4 bases; J trimming: 2 bases; junction bases outside the gene matches: 9. CDR3 coding DNA: TGCGCCAGCAGCCCCGGGGGGGTAGGGGCCACAGATACGCAGTATTTT. This gives the protein CASSPGGVGATDTQYF. Combining the CDR3 with reference TRBV5-1 and TRBJ2-3 gives the whole variable domain KAGVTQTPRYLIKTRGQQVTLSCSPISGHRSVSWYQQTPGQGLQFLFEYFSETQRNKGNFPGRFSGRQFSNSRSEMNVSTLELGDSALYLCASSPGGVGATDTQYFGPGTRLTVL.

This clonotype has only a few counts. The chain has TRBV4-1 and TRBJ2-5; D is unresolved. Deletions cut 8 bases from V and 5 bases from J, with 9 bases between. CDR1 and CDR2 from the germline V gene are MGHRA and YSYEKL. This CDR3 contains 11 residues. Here the CDR3 DNA reads TGCGCCAGCGCCTCCGGGGAGACCCAGTACTTC. Residues: CASASGETQYF.

The sample holds a few counts of this clonotype. This rearrangement joins TRBV6-5 to TRBJ2-2; TRBD2 matches 11 bases. V was pared by 4 bases and J by 4 bases, with 5 bases of the junction left unmatched. There are 16 residues in the CDR3. The germline gives CDR1 MNHEY, CDR2 SVGAGI. In DNA, the CDR3 is TGTGCCAGCAGTTCGGGACTAGCGGTATTCACCGGGGAGCTGTTTTTT. Encoded protein: CASSSGLAVFTGELFF.

This clonotype showed up just a few times. The chain carries TRBV20-1 and TRBJ2-1; D is perhaps TRBD2 (5 bases). Germline lookup yields CDR1 DFQATT and CDR2 SNEGSKA (reference sequence). This CDR3 comprises 14 residues. V lost 2 bases, J lost 0 bases, and 8 bases lay in between. CDR3 amino acids: CSARSGFSYNEQFF. For the CDR3, the DNA is TGCAGTGCTAGAAGCGGCTTCTCCTACAATGAGCAGTTCTTC.

This clonotype was seen many times. The J gene is TRBJ2-1, the V gene TRBV5-1; D is perhaps TRBD1 or TRBD2 (6 bases each). The CDR3 spans 16 residues. V gave up 0 bases and J gave up 4 bases, with 14 bases separating them. The germline V gene encodes CDR1 SGHRS and CDR2 YFSETQ. The CDR3 protein is CASSLEGGVMYNEQFF. CDR3 sequence (DNA): TGCGCCAGCAGCTTGGAGGGGGGCGTAATGTACAATGAGCAGTTCTTC. Together with reference TRBV5-1 and TRBJ2-1, the CDR3 gives the full variable domain: KAGVTQTPRYLIKTRGQQVTLSCSPISGHRSVSWYQQTPGQGLQFLFEYFSETQRNKGNFPGRFSGRQFSNSRSEMNVSTLELGDSALYLCASSLEGGVMYNEQFFGPGTRLTVL.

This chain connects TRBV6-1 to TRBJ2-7, with D possibly matching TRBD1 (5 bases). CDR1 and CDR2 from the germline V gene are MNHNS and SASEGT. The CDR3 has 13 amino acids. V shed 1 base and J shed 6 bases, with 10 bases lying between them. CDR3 amino acids: CASSEVRVGEQYV. DNA for the CDR3: TGTGCCAGCAGTGAAGTCAGGGTGGGCGAGCAGTACGTC.

This clonotype was detected ten times or more. This chain links TRBV10-2 with TRBJ1-2; D remains unclear. Trimming pared 3 bases from V and 8 bases from J, leaving 7 bases between. Germline CDR1 and CDR2: WSHSY and SAAADI. The CDR3 spans 11 residues. CDR3 nucleotides: TGCGCCAGCAGTGACGGGCGCGGCTACACCTTC. This translates into CASSDGRGYTF.

This clonotype has at least ten counts. The chain recombines TRBV6-2 or TRBV6-3 with TRBJ1-1; the D gene is possibly TRBD1 (5 bases). Germline V gives CDR1 MNHEY, CDR2 SVGEGT. V lost 8 bases and J 1 base, leaving 14 bases between the germline ends. This CDR3 is 14 amino acids long. The CDR3, as DNA: TGTGCCAGCTCCCCGGGGGTAGCGAACACTGAAGCTTTCTTT. This translates into CASSPGVANTEAFF.

The J gene is TRBJ2-1, the V gene TRBV11-1, with 9 bases aligning to TRBD2. J gave up 1 base and V 6 bases, and 7 bases lay outside the gene matches. This CDR3 is 16 amino acids long. CDR1 is SGHAT, CDR2 FQDESV, per germline (reference sequence). CDR3 in DNA: TGTGCCAGCAGTTCGACTAGCGGAGGGTCCTACAATGAGCAGTTCTTC. It yields the protein CASSSTSGGSYNEQFF. Full variable domain (missing parts from reference TRBV11-1 and TRBJ2-1): EAEVAQSPRYKITEKSQAVAFWCDPISGHATLYWYRQILGQGPELLVQFQDESVVDDSQLPKDRFSAERLKGVDSTLKIQPAELGDSAMYLCASSSTSGGSYNEQFFGPGTRLTVL.

This clonotype was observed many times. The chain recombines TRBV6-1 with TRBJ2-5; tentatively, D is TRBD2 (7 bases). The germline V and J ends were trimmed by 8 bases and 3 bases, with 19 bases remaining between them. CDR1 and CDR2 (germline): MNHNS, SASEGT. This CDR3 contains 15 residues. The CDR3 here is CASGLLGGGEETQYF. For the CDR3, the DNA is TGTGCCAGCGGGCTATTGGGCGGGGGCGAAGAGACCCAGTACTTC.

Only a few counts were recorded for this clonotype. V usage is TRBV7-3 and J usage is TRBJ2-1; 10 bases map to TRBD2. This CDR3 comprises 18 residues. V shed 1 base and J 8 bases; nucleotides not matched to a gene: 14. Germline V lookup: CDR1 SGHTA, CDR2 FQGTGA. Written as DNA, the CDR3 is TGTGCCAGCAGCTTAAACCCTCGGGGTAGCGGGAGGTCATATGAGCAGTTCTTC. This translates into CASSLNPRGSGRSYEQFF. Full variable domain (outside the CDR3, taken from reference TRBV7-3 and TRBJ2-1): GAGVSQTPSNKVTEKGKYVELRCDPISGHTALYWYRQSLGQGPEFLIYFQGTGAADDSGLPNDRFFAVRPEGSVSTLKIQRTERGDSAVYLCASSLNPRGSGRSYEQFFGPGTRLTVL.

This clonotype came up many times. V usage is TRBV20-1 and J usage is TRBJ2-7; D gene ambiguous. Germline V gives CDR1 DFQATT, CDR2 SNEGSKA (reference sequence). The CDR3 extends over 10 amino acids. CDR3 protein: CTPSPNEQYV. CDR3 nucleotide sequence: TGCACCCCAAGCCCCAACGAGCAGTACGTC.

This clonotype was recorded a few times. This chain joins TRBV28 and TRBJ1-5; TRBD1 matches at 7 bases. Germline CDR1 reads MDHEN; CDR2 reads SYDVKM. The CDR3 is 14 residues long. V was pared by 10 bases and J by 3 bases, with 9 bases of the junction left unmatched. CDR3 DNA sequence: TGTGCCATCAAGACAGGGAGCCCCAATCAGCCCCAGCATTTT. Translated: CAIKTGSPNQPQHF.

This clonotype came up a few times. This chain uses TRBV10-3 with TRBJ1-1; perhaps TRBD1 as D (5 bases). In germline, CDR1 is ENHRY, CDR2 SYGVKD. The germline V and J ends were trimmed by 6 bases and 4 bases, with 15 bases remaining between them. The CDR3 loop spans 14 amino acids. The CDR3 DNA reads as TGTGCCATCAGGACACAGGTTAGGGGCACTGAAGCTTTCTTT. Protein: CAIRTQVRGTEAFF.

The rearrangement uses TRBV2 and TRBJ2-1; D not certain. CDR1 SNHLY and CDR2 FYNNEI come from the germline V gene. V was shortened by 3 bases and J by 6 bases, with 15 bases between the two germline ends. The length of the CDR3 is 15 residues. The CDR3 sequence: CASSESLQIANEQFF. The CDR3 DNA sequence: TGTGCCAGCAGTGAGTCCCTTCAGATAGCCAATGAGCAGTTCTTC. Full variable domain (missing parts from reference TRBV2 and TRBJ2-1): EPEVTQTPSHQVTQMGQEVILRCVPISNHLYFYWYRQILGQKVEFLVSFYNNEISEKSEIFDDQFSVERPDGSNFTLKIRSTKLEDSAMYFCASSESLQIANEQFFGPGTRLTVL.